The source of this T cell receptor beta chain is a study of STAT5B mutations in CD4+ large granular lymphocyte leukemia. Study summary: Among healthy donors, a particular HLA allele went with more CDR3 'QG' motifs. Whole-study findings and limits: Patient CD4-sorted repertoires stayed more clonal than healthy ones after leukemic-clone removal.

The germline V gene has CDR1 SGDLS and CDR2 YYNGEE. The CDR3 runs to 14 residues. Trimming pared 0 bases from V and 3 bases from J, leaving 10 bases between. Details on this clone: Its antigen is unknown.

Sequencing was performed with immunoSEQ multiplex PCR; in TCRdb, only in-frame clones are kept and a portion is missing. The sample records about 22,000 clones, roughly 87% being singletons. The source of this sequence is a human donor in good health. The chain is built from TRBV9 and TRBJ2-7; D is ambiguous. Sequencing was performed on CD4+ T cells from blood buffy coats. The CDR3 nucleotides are TGTGCCAGCAGCGTAGGTCTCACCGGCTACGAGCAGTACTTC. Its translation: CASSVGLTGYEQYF.